The next 5 T cell receptor beta chains were all read from a single sample in a study of blood T cells in healthy people across ages. A second PCR, run for roughly 7 to 12 cycles, used a sample-barcoded 5' primer plus a J-beta primer mix. Each CDR3 protein is one row after TCRdb ran MiXCR on the 5' RACE reads. Here the sample spans some 710,000 distinct CDR3 sequences, approximately 22% being singletons. The source material was blood. Receptors originate from a man between 65 and 85 years old in good health.

The chain couples TRBV5-1 to TRBJ2-3; perhaps TRBD2 as D (6 bases). Germline V gives CDR1 SGHRS, CDR2 YFSETQ. V lost 1 base and J 5 bases, leaving 17 bases between the germline ends. The CDR3 spans 16 residues. DNA of the CDR3: TGCGCCAGCAGCTTGTGGTCGCGGGATACCGGAGATACGCAGTATTTT. This gives the protein CASSLWSRDTGDTQYF.

This clonotype was counted between two and nine times. This CDR3 is CASSFVTGWGETQYF. CDR3 DNA: TGTGCCAGCAGTTTTGTCACAGGGTGGGGGGAGACCCAGTACTTC. The chain employs TRBV6-6 and TRBJ2-5; a possible D gene is TRBD1 (6 bases). V dropped 4 bases and J dropped 5 bases, with 17 bases sitting between them. This CDR3 has 15 residues. The germline gives CDR1 MNHNY, CDR2 SVGAGI (reference sequence).

Worth noting for this clonotype: The junction does not match germline at one end; this may be a read error. The rearrangement uses TRBV12-3 or TRBV12-4 and TRBJ1-3; 9 bases are a match to TRBD1. The CDR3 has 14 amino acids. The CDR3, as DNA: TGTGCCAGCAGGACACAGGGGGCCGGAAACACAATATATTTT. Amino acids: CASRTQGAGNTIYF.

The sample holds a few counts of this clonotype. The chain recombines TRBV20-1 with TRBJ2-5; D remains unclear. The CDR3 sequence is 13 residues long. The germline V gene has CDR1 DFQATT and CDR2 SNEGSKA (reference sequence). Trimming shortened V by 6 bases and J by 7 bases, and 18 bases separated the two germline ends. The CDR3 region has the DNA TGCAGTGCCCCGGACCCGTCTGGATGGACCCAGTACTTC. Encoded protein: CSAPDPSGWTQYF.

This clonotype was seen only a few times. The genes are TRBV19 and TRBJ1-1; D gene unclear. Germline V gene lookup returns CDR1 LNHDA and CDR2 SQIVND (reference sequence). The ends were cut back, 6 bases at V and 3 bases at J, with 11 bases in the middle. There are 13 residues in the CDR3. This chain's CDR3 is CASSMRLDTEAFF. As DNA, the CDR3 is TGTGCCAGTAGCATGCGGTTGGACACTGAAGCTTTCTTT. The variable domain in full, completed from reference TRBV19 and TRBJ1-1, reads DGGITQSPKYLFRKEGQNVTLSCEQNLNHDAMYWYRQDPGQGLRLIYYSQIVNDFQKGDIAEGYSVSREKKESFPLTVTSAQKNPTAFYLCASSMRLDTEAFFGQGTRLTVV.